This entry lists 23 T cell receptor beta chains sequenced from one sample in a study of T cell responses to AZD1222 COVID-19 vaccine. TCRdb's table, derived via immunoSEQ multiplex PCR, lists solely in-frame clones and lacks some. The sample holds roughly 130,000 clones, roughly 94% seen once. Sequencing used peripheral blood, obtained on day 0 of AZD1222 vaccination. The source of these receptors is an adult in good health.

CDR3 nucleotides: TGCGCCAGCAGCTTCTCTAACACTGAAGCTTTCTTT. It encodes CASSFSNTEAFF. The V and J genes are TRBV5-1 and TRBJ1-1; no clear D gene. CDR1 is SGHRS and CDR2 is YFSETQ in the germline V gene. The CDR3 loop spans 12 amino acids. V gave up 2 bases and J gave up 2 bases, with 4 bases separating them.

V usage is TRBV11-3 and J usage is TRBJ2-5; 11 bases are a match to TRBD2. Germline CDR1 SGHNT, CDR2 YENEEA. The ends lost 4 bases at V and 5 bases at J; junction bases unmatched: 3. CDR3 length: 14 amino acids. The CDR3 coding sequence is TGTGCCAGCAGCTATAGCGGGGGGGCTGAGACCCAGTACTTC. This encodes CASSYSGGAETQYF.

The chain carries TRBV24-1 and TRBJ2-3; 7 bases are a match to TRBD2. V was pared by 5 bases and J by 2 bases, with 6 bases of the junction left unmatched. The CDR3 runs to 15 residues. Germline V gene lookup returns CDR1 KGHDR and CDR2 SFDVKD. This CDR3 is CATSAASGYTDTQYF. The CDR3 DNA is TGTGCCACCAGTGCTGCTAGCGGCTACACAGATACGCAGTATTTT.

V usage is TRBV30 and J usage is TRBJ1-2; D is undetermined. Germline loops: CDR1 GTSNPN, CDR2 SVGIG (reference sequence). The CDR3 totals 11 residues. Trimming stripped 2 bases from V and 4 bases from J, with 5 bases between. As DNA, the CDR3 is TGTGCCTGGAGTCCGCGCTATGGCTACACCTTC. Its translation is CAWSPRYGYTF. The full variable domain, its missing parts supplied by reference TRBV30 and TRBJ1-2, is SQTIHQWPATLVQPVGSPLSLECTVEGTSNPNLYWYRQAAGRGLQLLFYSVGIGQISSEVPQNLSASRPQDRQFILSSKKLLLSDSGFYLCAWSPRYGYTFGSGTRLTVV.

The rearrangement joins TRBV6-5 to TRBJ1-2; D is ambiguous. CDR1 MNHEY and CDR2 SVGAGI come from the germline V gene. V lost 8 bases and J lost 5, with 18 bases in between. The CDR3 is 14 residues long. CDR3 residues: CASLREGPPYGYTF. For the CDR3, the DNA is TGTGCCAGCTTACGGGAGGGTCCGCCTTATGGCTACACCTTC.

This rearrangement joins TRBV7-2 to TRBJ2-2; 8 bases map to TRBD2. CDR1 SGHTA and CDR2 FQGNSA come from the germline V gene. The CDR3 runs 15 residues. Losses at the gene ends were 5 bases for V and 10 bases for J; bases not matched to a gene: 12. CDR3 amino acids: CASSPPLRGVLELFF. The DNA for the CDR3 is TGTGCCAGCAGCCCCCCCCTGCGGGGGGTACTGGAGCTGTTTTTT.

This clone was observed a few times. The chain links TRBV6-5 to TRBJ2-7; possibly TRBD1 or TRBD2 for D (5 bases each). With 6 bases removed from V and 4 bases from J, the gap between germline ends came to 16 bases. Germline CDR1 is MNHEY and CDR2 is SVGAGI. The CDR3 has 14 amino acids. This chain's CDR3 is CASRSRDRYYEQYF. Written as DNA, the CDR3 is TGTGCCAGCAGAAGCCGGGACCGATATTACGAGCAGTACTTC.

The chain combines TRBV12-3 or TRBV12-4 with TRBJ1-1, with unresolved D. This CDR3 spans 11 amino acids. Trimming took off 3 bases at V and 6 bases at J, with 5 bases between the two ends. CDR3 residues: CASSFNAEAFF. DNA of the CDR3: TGTGCCAGCAGTTTTAACGCTGAAGCTTTCTTT.

The chain combines TRBV6-5 with TRBJ2-7, with D perhaps being TRBD1 or TRBD2 (7 bases each). Germline lookup yields CDR1 MNHEY and CDR2 SVGAGI. The CDR3 has 15 amino acids. V was cut by 6 bases and J by 3 bases, with 18 bases left in between. CDR3 protein: CASRTPQGGGYEQYF. CDR3 nucleotides: TGTGCCAGCAGAACACCTCAGGGGGGGGGCTACGAGCAGTACTTC.

About this clone: Other DNA sequences of this sample code for an identical CDR3. The gene calls are TRBV5-5 and TRBJ1-2; 11 bases line up with TRBD1. CDR3 length equals 14 residues. Germline CDR1 is SGHKS and CDR2 is YYEKEE (reference sequence). V was pared by 2 bases and J by 4 bases, with 1 base of the junction left unmatched. The CDR3 DNA reads as TGTGCCAGCAGCTTCGGGACAGGGGGCTATGGCTACACCTTC. Translation: CASSFGTGGYGYTF. The whole variable domain, remainder taken from reference TRBV5-5 and TRBJ1-2, is DAGVTQSPTHLIKTRGQQVTLRCSPISGHKSVSWYQQVLGQGPQFIFQYYEKEERGRGNFPDRFSARQFPNYSSELNVNALLLGDSALYLCASSFGTGGYGYTFGSGTRLTVV.

This rearrangement joins TRBV5-1 to TRBJ2-3, with 7 nucleotides matching TRBD1. Trimming cost V 4 bases and J 3 bases; bases outside gene matches: 5. Germline values: CDR1 SGHRS, CDR2 YFSETQ. The CDR3 length is 14 residues. As DNA, the CDR3 is TGCGCCAGCAGCCCAGGGACAGAGACAGATACGCAGTATTTT. Protein sequence: CASSPGTETDTQYF.

The chain uses TRBV6-6 and TRBJ2-7; D is unresolved. V was clipped by 2 bases and J by 3 bases, with 14 bases between them. This CDR3 region has 15 residues. Germline V gives CDR1 MNHNY, CDR2 SVGAGI (reference sequence). CDR3 sequence reads: CASSYRSEPYYEQYF. The CDR3 region has the DNA TGTGCCAGCAGTTACAGGTCAGAGCCTTACTACGAGCAGTACTTC.

The chain is built from TRBV19 and TRBJ2-2; 12 bases match TRBD2. CDR1 and CDR2 (germline): LNHDA, SQIVND (reference sequence). The CDR3 is 15 amino acids. Germline trimming cut 6 bases from V and 6 bases from J; bases unmatched to any gene: 5. In DNA form, the CDR3 reads TGTGCCAGTAGACTAGCGGGGGGACGGGCCGGGGAGCTGTTTTTT. It is translated as CASRLAGGRAGELFF.

This chain connects TRBV21-1 to TRBJ1-5. TRBV21-1 is deemed a pseudogene. The length of the CDR3 is 11 residues. Written as DNA, the CDR3 is TGTGCCAGCAGCAAACATCAGCCCCAGCATTTT. Protein sequence: CASSKHQPQHF.

The V and J genes are TRBV18 and TRBJ2-7; possible D gene TRBD2, 5 bases. The V end was cut by 3 bases, the J end by 7 bases, with 13 bases between. Germline CDR1 KGHSH, CDR2 LQKENI. The CDR3 is 13 residues long. The CDR3 is CASSPGTGSEQYF. The CDR3 region has the DNA TGTGCCAGCTCACCCGGAACGGGGAGTGAGCAGTACTTC.

This clone was seen once. CDR3 in DNA: TGTGCCAGCAGTCCCAGACTAGCGGGATACCTCTCCTACGAGCAGTACTTC. This sequence encodes CASSPRLAGYLSYEQYF. The chain links TRBV27 to TRBJ2-7; 11 bases are shared with TRBD2. V was clipped by 5 bases and J by 0 bases; unmatched bases: 9. CDR1 is MNHEY and CDR2 is SMNVEV in the germline V gene (reference sequence). The CDR3 is made up of 17 amino acids.

Only one count was recorded for this clone. The V call is TRBV19, the J call TRBJ1-4; TRBD1 is a possible D gene (5 bases). Germline lookup yields CDR1 LNHDA and CDR2 SQIVND (reference sequence). Trimming removed 3 bases from V and 7 bases from J, with 18 bases in between. There are 16 residues in the CDR3. The CDR3 region has the DNA TGTGCCAGTAGTATTGGCCGGGGCCCACTTATTGAAAAACTGTTTTTT. Translated, it gives CASSIGRGPLIEKLFF.

The chain's CDR3 is CASSLIGRGAAFF. The CDR3 nucleotides read TGTGCCAGCAGCCTAATAGGGAGGGGTGCGGCTTTCTTT. The chain combines TRBV4-2 with TRBJ1-1; a weak D match, TRBD1 (5 bases). Germline-derived CDR1 and CDR2 are LGHNA and YNFKEQ. CDR3 size: 13 residues. Deletions cut 4 bases from V and 11 bases from J, with 17 bases between.

The chain combines TRBV19 with TRBJ2-1; no firm D call. Trimming shortened V by 2 bases and J by 5 bases, and 13 bases separated the two germline ends. This CDR3 comprises 15 residues. Germline V gives CDR1 LNHDA, CDR2 SQIVND (reference sequence). DNA of the CDR3: TGTGCCAGTAGTATAACGTATAGGGCACACAATGAGCAGTTCTTC. Translation: CASSITYRAHNEQFF.

The genes are TRBV4-3 and TRBJ2-2, with D perhaps matching TRBD1 (7 bases). This CDR3 is built from 14 residues. Trimming shortened V by 3 bases and J by 7 bases, and 12 bases separated the two germline ends. Germline lookup yields CDR1 LGHNA and CDR2 YSLEER. The CDR3 sequence: CASSQYRGGGELFF. CDR3 nucleotide sequence: TGCGCCAGCAGCCAGTACAGGGGAGGCGGGGAGCTGTTTTTT.

This chain joins TRBV11-3 and TRBJ2-2, with TRBD2 identical over 8 bases. Germline CDR1 is SGHNT and CDR2 is YENEEA. V was pared by 1 base and J by 1 base, with 2 bases of the junction left unmatched. The CDR3 extends over 16 amino acids. Written as DNA, the CDR3 is TGTGCCAGCAGCTTAGTAGCGGGGCTGAACACCGGGGAGCTGTTTTTT. Translated: CASSLVAGLNTGELFF.

The rearrangement joins TRBV9 to TRBJ2-7, with D unresolved. Germline lookup yields CDR1 SGDLS and CDR2 YYNGEE. V lost 0 bases, J lost 1 base, and 8 bases lay in between. This CDR3 contains 14 residues. The CDR3 DNA follows: TGTGCCAGCAGCGTAGGTTCTTTTTCCTACGAGCAGTACTTC. It specifies CASSVGSFSYEQYF. The full variable domain, completed using reference TRBV9 and TRBJ2-7, is DSGVTQTPKHLITATGQRVTLRCSPRSGDLSVYWYQQSLDQGLQFLIQYYNGEERAKGNILERFSAQQFPDLHSELNLSSLELGDSALYFCASSVGSFSYEQYFGPGTRLTVT.

The V gene is TRBV19, the J gene TRBJ2-7; 10 bases agree with TRBD1. Trimming cost V 6 bases and J 5 bases; bases outside gene matches: 7. CDR3 length: 14 amino acids. Germline CDR1 LNHDA, CDR2 SQIVND (reference sequence). CDR3: CASRRQGARDEQYF. CDR3 DNA sequence: TGTGCCAGTAGGCGACAGGGGGCGAGAGACGAGCAGTACTTC.